This T cell receptor beta chain was captured by sequencing in a study of early T cells in non-severe SARS-CoV-2 infection. This clonotype is labeled as medium-sized. Attachment of unique molecular identifiers to individual cDNA molecules was performed. TCRdb re-derived calls from the 5' RACE reads in MiXCR, one entry per CDR3 protein. The top ten hold roughly 9.7% of the sample, which has several thousand distinct CDR3 sequences, around 4.8% seen once. The CDR3 has 15 amino acids. The V segment lost 6 bases and the J segment 5 bases; nucleotides outside the gene matches: 6. Germline V lookup: CDR1 MNHNS, CDR2 SASEGT.

Sequenced sample: whole blood. The TCR originated in an adult who was a healthcare worker with PCR-confirmed SARS-CoV-2 infection or an uninfected control (not recorded which). V and J are TRBV6-1 and TRBJ2-1, with 11 bases fitting TRBD2. The DNA for the CDR3 is TGTGCCAGCAGCTTGGGGACTAGCGGAAACAATGAGCAGTTCTTC. The encoded protein is CASSLGTSGNNEQFF.